The following is a T cell receptor beta chain sequence with its context. Which antigen it targets is not known. Within one base of it there is no much larger clone, and no base qualities were kept. The sample belongs to a study of T cells after yellow fever vaccination (dated by TCRdb to between 2017 and 2020). For context, the study as a whole: The SMART-Seq v4 Ultra Low Input RNA kit was used to prepare libraries from fractions with low cell numbers. To follow T-cell clones before and after both primary and booster YFV17D yellow fever vaccination, bulk TCR alpha and beta repertoires underwent longitudinal sequencing. Two healthy male donors, one aged 18 to 29 and one aged 30 to 39 years, made up the cohort. Bulk PBMC replicates and cell subsets were isolated from blood drawn at multiple timepoints before and after both primary and secondary immunization.

The CDR3 holds 15 amino acids from the cysteine to the phenylalanine. The sequence is cut down to CDR3 DNA, 45 bases in frame from base 1. At the junction V is shortened by 2 bases and J by 1 base, with 9 bases in between. The treatment or condition label here, explained by the study, means: live attenuated yellow fever vaccine strain. At every blood-draw timepoint, two biological replicates of bulk PBMCs were collected. PBMCs were isolated from peripheral blood using a standard Ficoll-Paque protocol. RNA was extracted with TriZol from bulk PBMCs, CD4 and CD8 fractions, and dextramer-positive and dextramer-negative fractions. TCR cDNA was synthesized by 5'RACE template switching, through which a universal primer site and unique molecular identifiers were introduced. Priming for cDNA synthesis came from both the TCR alpha and TCR beta constant segments. Libraries were amplified in two PCR steps, with sample barcodes and sequencing adapters added in the second step. Sequencing of the libraries was done on either Illumina HiSeq 2500 (2x100 bp) or NovaSeq (2x150 bp). In the original analysis: Reads were demultiplexed and collapsed into UMI consensus sequences with MIGEC, and V(D)J alignment was performed with MiXCR. Vaccine-responding clonotypes were defined with edgeR using replicate PBMC samples, requiring FDR below 0.01 and a log2 fold change above 5 up to day 15. Each bulk clonotype was labeled CD4 or CD8 based on which sequenced repertoire, CD4 or CD8, contained the clonotype at higher abundance. Using fastp at Q25 and MiXCR, TCRdb reprocessed the public reads and kept productive beta chains. Every CDR3 protein is listed once, alongside the most common genes and DNA of its rows. TCRdb, not the original authors, processed these V and J calls. The sample table lists under 400,000 distinct CDR3 sequences, 11% of them with a count of one. The top ten hold around 18% of the sample.

What the study reported, not specific to this receptor: The study included only a couple of donors, which limits how far the findings can be generalized. Compared with the primary T-cell response, the secondary T-cell response was weaker but faster, peaking on day 5 rather than day 15. A small fraction of clonotypes appeared in both the CD4 and CD8 compartments, likely as a result of convergent recombination. Most clones expanded after primary vaccination (around 97% of CD4 and roughly 90% of CD8) were re-detected after the booster, suggesting that broad memory maintenance occurred. FACS-sorted repertoires could contain abundant contaminating clonotypes from the bulk population, so computational filtering was required.

Sequences were derived from PBMCs, sampled on the day of the first yellow fever vaccination. The rearranged segments are TRBV12-3 or TRBV12-4 and TRBJ1-5, and possibly TRBD1, on 6 matching bases. The clonotype originates from a man younger than 35 who received the YFV17D yellow fever vaccine. The sequenced DNA is TGTGCCAGCAGTTTAACAGGGACGAGCAATCAGCCCCAGCATTTT. Its protein product is CASSLTGTSNQPQHF.